This T cell receptor beta chain was identified in a study of blood T cell repertoires in COVID-19. Assay used: immunoSEQ multiplex PCR; TCRdb lists only in-frame clones, some missing. Among under 400,000 clones listed, approximately 87% were seen once. This clonotype was obtained from a man aged 35 to 55 in a cohort exposed to, infected with or recovered from COVID-19 (not recorded which). The material sequenced was PBMCs or T cells enriched from blood (not recorded which).

The CDR3: CAWSQGRNEKLFF. The CDR3 nucleotides are TGTGCCTGGAGTCAGGGCCGTAATGAAAAACTGTTTTTT. V usage is TRBV30 and J usage is TRBJ1-4, with D possibly being TRBD1 (5 bases). This CDR3 region has 13 residues. Germline V gene data show CDR1 as GTSNPN and CDR2 as SVGIG (reference sequence). Trimming pared 2 bases from V and 4 bases from J, leaving 8 bases between. The variable domain in full, completed from reference TRBV30 and TRBJ1-4, reads SQTIHQWPATLVQPVGSPLSLECTVEGTSNPNLYWYRQAAGRGLQLLFYSVGIGQISSEVPQNLSASRPQDRQFILSSKKLLLSDSGFYLCAWSQGRNEKLFFGSGTQLSVL.